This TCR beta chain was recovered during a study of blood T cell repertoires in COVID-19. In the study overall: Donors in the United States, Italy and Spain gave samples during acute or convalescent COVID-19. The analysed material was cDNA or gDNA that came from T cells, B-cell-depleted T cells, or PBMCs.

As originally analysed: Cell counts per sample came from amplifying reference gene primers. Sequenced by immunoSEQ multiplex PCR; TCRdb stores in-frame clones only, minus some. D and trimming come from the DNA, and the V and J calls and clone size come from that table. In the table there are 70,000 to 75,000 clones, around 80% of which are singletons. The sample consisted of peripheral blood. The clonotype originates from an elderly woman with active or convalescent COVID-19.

This chain's CDR3 is CASGRNEQYF. As DNA, the CDR3 is TGTGCCAGCGGGAGAAACGAGCAGTACTTC. The rearrangement uses TRBV2 and TRBJ2-7; D is perhaps TRBD2 (5 bases). Germline CDR1 SNHLY, CDR2 FYNNEI. V shed 8 bases and J shed 5 bases, with 7 bases lying between them. The CDR3 is made up of 10 amino acids.